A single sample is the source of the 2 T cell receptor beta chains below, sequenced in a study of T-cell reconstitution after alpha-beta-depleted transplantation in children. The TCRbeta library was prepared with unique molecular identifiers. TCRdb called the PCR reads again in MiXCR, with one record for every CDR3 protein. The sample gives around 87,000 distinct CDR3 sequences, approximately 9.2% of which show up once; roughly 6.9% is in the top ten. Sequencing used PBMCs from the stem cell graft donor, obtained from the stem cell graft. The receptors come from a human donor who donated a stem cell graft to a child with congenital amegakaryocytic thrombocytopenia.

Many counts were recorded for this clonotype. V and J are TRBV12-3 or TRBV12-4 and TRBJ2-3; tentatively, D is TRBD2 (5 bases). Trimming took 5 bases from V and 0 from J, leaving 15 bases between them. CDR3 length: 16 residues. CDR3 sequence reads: CASSPGVTTSTDTQYF. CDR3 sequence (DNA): TGTGCCAGCAGTCCCGGGGTCACCACTAGCACAGATACGCAGTATTTT.

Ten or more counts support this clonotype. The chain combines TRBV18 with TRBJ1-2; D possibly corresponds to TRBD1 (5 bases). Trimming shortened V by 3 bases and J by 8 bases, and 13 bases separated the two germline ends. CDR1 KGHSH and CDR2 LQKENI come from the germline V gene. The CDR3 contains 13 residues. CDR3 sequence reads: CASSPREGIGYTF. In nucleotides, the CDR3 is TGTGCCAGCTCACCCCGGGAGGGGATCGGCTACACCTTC. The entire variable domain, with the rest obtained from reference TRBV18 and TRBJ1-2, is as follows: NAGVMQNPRHLVRRRGQEARLRCSPMKGHSHVYWYRQLPEEGLKFMVYLQKENIIDESGMPKERFSAEFPKEGPSILRIQQVVRGDSAAYFCASSPREGIGYTFGSGTRLTVV.